Below, one T cell receptor beta chain is given with its context. The data were obtained in a study of blood T cell repertoires in COVID-19. Study background: The study drew acute and convalescent COVID-19 samples from the United States, Italy and Spain. Sample material is recorded as cDNA or gDNA derived from T cells, B-cell-depleted T cells, or PBMCs.

V dropped 2 bases and J dropped 1; count of bases not matched to a gene: 5. The CDR3 sequence is 17 residues long. CDR1 is SGHRS, CDR2 YFSETQ, per germline. In the authors' methods: Reference gene primer amplification yielded estimated nucleated cell counts. The assay was immunoSEQ multiplex PCR, and TCRdb's table has in-frame clones only and misses some. V and J calls and clone size are copied from that table; D and trimming were computed from the DNA. The sample records 150,000 or so clones, about 80% being singletons. The clonotype comes from an elderly woman with acute or convalescent COVID-19. The sample taken for sequencing was peripheral blood. The V call is TRBV5-1, the J call TRBJ2-5; TRBD2 matches 13 bases. The CDR3, as DNA: TGCGCCAGCAGCTTCACTAGCGGGAGGGAACTCCAAGAGACCCAGTACTTC. Its translation is CASSFTSGRELQETQYF.